Following are 25 T cell receptor beta chains from one sample sequenced in a study of blood T cell repertoires in COVID-19. Sequenced by immunoSEQ multiplex PCR; TCRdb stores in-frame clones only, minus some. The sample includes roughly 410,000 clones, roughly 86% of them seen just once. The specimen sequenced was peripheral blood. The receptors here all came from an older woman with COVID-19, enrolled during active disease.

This chain uses TRBV9 with TRBJ1-3, with D hard to call. The CDR3 runs 13 residues. Trimming stripped 5 bases from V and 0 bases from J, with 6 bases between. The germline V gene encodes CDR1 SGDLS and CDR2 YYNGEE. The CDR3 DNA is TGTGCCAGCAGGGCACCCTCTGGAAACACCATATATTTT. Amino acids: CASRAPSGNTIYF.

The V and J genes are TRBV4-1 and TRBJ1-2; D unclear. Germline V gene lookup returns CDR1 MGHRA and CDR2 YSYEKL. With 1 base removed from V and 4 bases from J, the gap between germline ends came to 16 bases. CDR3 size: 16 residues. DNA for the CDR3: TGCGCCAGCAGCCAAGGAAGTCTCGGGAGGGTCTATGGCTACACCTTC. This codes for CASSQGSLGRVYGYTF.

The J gene is TRBJ2-2, the V gene TRBV11-2; 7 positions match TRBD1. Trimming removed 7 bases from V and 2 bases from J; junction bases left unmatched: 10. In germline, CDR1 is SGHAT, CDR2 FQNNGV. The CDR3 sequence is 16 residues long. CDR3 nucleotide sequence: TGTGCCAGCACCTCGATGGGACAGTTAAACACCGGGGAGCTGTTTTTT. Protein product: CASTSMGQLNTGELFF.

The chain employs TRBV10-1 and TRBJ2-1, with TRBD2 matching over 9 bases. The CDR3 runs to 18 residues. V lost 0 bases and J lost 4; bases outside the gene matches: 10. The germline gives CDR1 WNHNN, CDR2 SYGVQD (reference sequence). The CDR3 DNA is TGCGCCAGCAGTGAGTCTGCGCGACTAGCGGTTCTTTACAATGAGCAGTTCTTC. This codes for CASSESARLAVLYNEQFF.

The chain uses TRBV5-4 and TRBJ2-3; no reliable D call. The CDR3 runs to 13 residues. Germline V gives CDR1 SGHNT, CDR2 YYREEE (reference sequence). With 9 bases removed from V and 2 bases from J, the gap between germline ends came to 13 bases. The CDR3 coding sequence is TGTGCCACCCGACATATCTACACAGATACGCAGTATTTT. Its translation: CATRHIYTDTQYF. Full variable domain (missing parts from reference TRBV5-4 and TRBJ2-3): ETGVTQSPTHLIKTRGQQVTLRCSSQSGHNTVSWYQQALGQGPQFIFQYYREEENGRGNFPPRFSGLQFPNYSSELNVNALELDDSALYLCATRHIYTDTQYFGPGTRLTVL.

The chain is built from TRBV5-1 and TRBJ1-3; 11 nucleotides align to TRBD1. V lost 5 bases, J lost 2 bases, and 6 bases stayed unmatched. CDR1 is SGHRS and CDR2 is YFSETQ in the germline V gene. The CDR3 totals 16 residues. The CDR3: CASRSGTGGTGNTIYF. The CDR3 DNA follows: TGCGCCAGCAGATCTGGGACAGGGGGGACTGGAAACACCATATATTTT.

The table lists this clone with many counts. This chain joins TRBV5-1 and TRBJ2-5; no reliable D call. The germline V gene encodes CDR1 SGHRS and CDR2 YFSETQ. The CDR3 sequence is 12 residues long. Trimming cost V 1 base and J 5 bases, with 6 bases left between them. CDR3 sequence: CASSLRRETQYF. The CDR3 DNA follows: TGCGCCAGCAGCTTGAGGCGGGAGACCCAGTACTTC.

The chain has TRBV27 and TRBJ2-1; 7 nucleotides align to TRBD1. CDR3 length equals 14 residues. Trimming removed 6 bases from V and 7 bases from J; junction bases left unmatched: 9. Germline V lookup: CDR1 MNHEY, CDR2 SMNVEV (reference sequence). The chain's CDR3 is CASRDTGTENEQFF. CDR3 nucleotide sequence: TGTGCCAGCAGGGACACCGGGACAGAAAATGAGCAGTTCTTC.

V usage is TRBV5-6 and J usage is TRBJ1-5; 11 bases map to TRBD1. Germline-derived CDR1 and CDR2 are SGHDT and YYEEEE. The CDR3 runs 13 residues. V gave up 5 bases and J gave up 7 bases; unmatched junction bases: 2. CDR3 protein: CASSWDRGQPQHF. The CDR3 DNA follows: TGTGCCAGCAGTTGGGACAGGGGGCAGCCCCAGCATTTT.

The rearrangement joins TRBV11-2 to TRBJ1-2; D perhaps matches TRBD1 (6 bases). The V gene's germline CDR1 is SGHAT and CDR2 FQNNGV. Trimming removed 4 bases at V and 4 bases at J, with 13 bases between. The CDR3 is 14 residues long. The CDR3 nucleotides read TGTGCCAGCAGCTCCTCGAGGGGGACCTATGGCTACACCTTC. Translated, it gives CASSSSRGTYGYTF.

This clone was counted between two and nine times. The CDR3 sequence is CASSYQGGIGYGYTF. As DNA, the CDR3 is TGTGCCAGCAGTTACCAGGGGGGTATTGGCTATGGCTACACCTTC. This rearrangement joins TRBV6-5 to TRBJ1-2; 7 bases align to TRBD1. V lost 2 bases, J lost 4 bases, and 7 bases stayed unmatched. CDR3 size: 15 residues. Germline-derived CDR1 and CDR2 are MNHEY and SVGAGI.

The chain joins TRBV28 to TRBJ2-3, with TRBD2 as a possible D gene (6 bases). The germline gives CDR1 MDHEN, CDR2 SYDVKM. V was trimmed by 10 bases and J by 5 bases, leaving 19 bases between them. The CDR3 covers 14 residues. The CDR3 region is CATRTGGALDTQYF. In DNA, the CDR3 is TGTGCCACCCGAACAGGCGGGGCCTTAGATACGCAGTATTTT. The variable domain in full, completed from reference TRBV28 and TRBJ2-3, reads DVKVTQSSRYLVKRTGEKVFLECVQDMDHENMFWYRQDPGLGLRLIYFSYDVKMKEKGDIPEGYSVSREKKERFSLILESASTNQTSMYLCATRTGGALDTQYFGPGTRLTVL.

On this clone: Its ends do not fully match the called genes, so a read error is possible. This chain joins TRBV7-7 and TRBJ2-7, with TRBD2 matching over 8 bases. CDR1 and CDR2 (germline): SSHAT, FNYEAQ (reference sequence). The CDR3 extends over 13 amino acids. Here the CDR3 DNA reads TGTGCTAGCAGCTTTAGCGGGGCTTACGAGCAGTACTTC. Translation: CASSFSGAYEQYF.

This clone showed up just a few times. The chain joins TRBV7-9 to TRBJ1-1; a possible D gene is TRBD1 (5 bases). Looked up from germline, CDR1 is SEHNR and CDR2 is FQNEAQ (reference sequence). The ends were cut back, 2 bases at V and 6 bases at J, with 10 bases in the middle. The CDR3 is 13 residues long. In nucleotides, the CDR3 is TGTGCCAGCAGCTTAAGGGGAATGGCTGAAGCTTTCTTT. Encoded protein: CASSLRGMAEAFF.

This clone appeared once. The V and J genes are TRBV5-1 and TRBJ1-6, with no clear D. Deletions cut 2 bases from V and 8 bases from J, with 11 bases between. There are 14 residues in the CDR3. Per germline, CDR1 SGHRS and CDR2 YFSETQ. DNA for the CDR3: TGCGCCAGCAGCTTCTCTGGGCCTGATTCACCCCTCCACTTT. Translation: CASSFSGPDSPLHF.

J is TRBJ2-5 and V is TRBV5-4; 7 positions agree with TRBD1. Per germline, CDR1 SGHNT and CDR2 YYREEE (reference sequence). V lost 0 bases, J lost 3 bases, and 8 bases stayed unmatched. There are 16 residues in the CDR3. The CDR3 region is CASSLGQGAVKETQYF. As DNA, the CDR3 is TGTGCCAGCAGCTTGGGACAGGGCGCGGTAAAAGAGACCCAGTACTTC. The whole variable domain, remainder taken from reference TRBV5-4 and TRBJ2-5, is ETGVTQSPTHLIKTRGQQVTLRCSSQSGHNTVSWYQQALGQGPQFIFQYYREEENGRGNFPPRFSGLQFPNYSSELNVNALELDDSALYLCASSLGQGAVKETQYFGPGTRLLVL.

This chain joins TRBV13 and TRBJ1-1; D is possibly TRBD1 (5 bases). Trimming left V 4 bases short and J 1 base short, with 13 bases between. Germline CDR1 PRHDT, CDR2 FYEKMQ (reference sequence). The CDR3 runs 15 residues. This chain's CDR3 is CASSWDGRGNTEAFF. The CDR3 DNA reads TGTGCCAGCAGCTGGGACGGGAGGGGGAACACTGAAGCTTTCTTT.

This sequence joins TRBV30 and TRBJ2-7; D possibly corresponds to TRBD1 (6 bases). The CDR3 totals 14 residues. The germline gives CDR1 GTSNPN, CDR2 SVGIG (reference sequence). V dropped 0 bases and J dropped 1 base, with 10 bases sitting between them. The chain's CDR3 is CAWSVGGQSYEQYF. The CDR3 DNA reads as TGTGCCTGGAGTGTAGGGGGACAATCCTACGAGCAGTACTTC.

This clone was recorded only once. V gene TRBV2 combines with J gene TRBJ1-1, with TRBD1 identical over 7 bases. The CDR3 has 13 residues. Unmatched junction bases numbered 4, after V lost 7 bases and J lost 2 bases. Looked up from germline, CDR1 is SNHLY and CDR2 is FYNNEI. The CDR3: CASTDRENTEAFF. The CDR3 DNA reads TGTGCCAGCACCGACAGGGAAAACACTGAAGCTTTCTTT.

The chain links TRBV2 to TRBJ2-7, with 8 bases identical to TRBD1. Germline V gene lookup returns CDR1 SNHLY and CDR2 FYNNEI. This CDR3 has 15 amino acids. The ends lost 7 bases at V and 5 bases at J; junction bases unmatched: 13. CDR3: CASTRGPKRIHEQYF. The CDR3 DNA reads as TGTGCCAGCACCAGGGGGCCAAAAAGAATCCACGAGCAGTACTTC. The whole variable domain, remainder taken from reference TRBV2 and TRBJ2-7, is EPEVTQTPSHQVTQMGQEVILRCVPISNHLYFYWYRQILGQKVEFLVSFYNNEISEKSEIFDDQFSVERPDGSNFTLKIRSTKLEDSAMYFCASTRGPKRIHEQYFGPGTRLTVT.

The chain combines TRBV7-2 with TRBJ1-1; 7 bases line up with TRBD1. After removal of 3 bases from V and 3 bases from J, the junction contained 7 bases not matched to a gene. This CDR3 spans 15 amino acids. The germline CDR1 and CDR2 sequences are SGHTA and FQGNSA. In nucleotides, the CDR3 is TGTGCCAGCAGCTTGTATTCAGGGGGGTACACTGAAGCTTTCTTT. Amino acids: CASSLYSGGYTEAFF.

The rearrangement links TRBV11-2 to TRBJ1-2; maybe TRBD1 (5 bases). Trimming left V 5 bases short and J 8 bases short, with 21 bases between. In germline, CDR1 is SGHAT, CDR2 FQNNGV. The CDR3 has 15 amino acids. CDR3 sequence reads: CASSPSGGVSWGYTF. CDR3 in DNA: TGTGCCAGCAGCCCTTCCGGGGGGGTATCTTGGGGCTACACCTTC.

This chain joins TRBV27 and TRBJ1-6, with 9 bases fitting TRBD1. CDR3 length: 17 residues. V was clipped by 5 bases and J by 6 bases; unmatched bases: 11. Germline lookup yields CDR1 MNHEY and CDR2 SMNVEV (reference sequence). Here the CDR3 DNA reads TGTGCCAGCAGTCTCATCCCCGGGACAGGGAGTAATTCACCCCTCCACTTT. Amino acid sequence: CASSLIPGTGSNSPLHF.

This clone was observed a single time. The V gene is TRBV6-1, the J gene TRBJ1-2, with unresolved D. This CDR3 comprises 13 residues. The V end lost 2 bases, the J end lost 7 bases, and 11 bases lay between the germline ends. Germline-derived CDR1 and CDR2 are MNHNS and SASEGT. The CDR3 DNA sequence: TGTGCCAGCAGTGAAACGGCGACACGTGGCTACACCTTC. Its protein product is CASSETATRGYTF.

The CDR3 spells CASARGTIQETQYF. CDR3 DNA: TGTGCCAGCGCCAGGGGTACAATCCAAGAGACCCAGTACTTC. The V and J genes are TRBV9 and TRBJ2-5; D may be TRBD1 (6 bases). This CDR3 is 14 amino acids long. V lost 7 bases to trimming and J lost 1 base, with 14 bases between them. The germline V gene encodes CDR1 SGDLS and CDR2 YYNGEE. Looking up the rest from reference TRBV9 and TRBJ2-5 gives the full variable domain: DSGVTQTPKHLITATGQRVTLRCSPRSGDLSVYWYQQSLDQGLQFLIQYYNGEERAKGNILERFSAQQFPDLHSELNLSSLELGDSALYFCASARGTIQETQYFGPGTRLLVL.